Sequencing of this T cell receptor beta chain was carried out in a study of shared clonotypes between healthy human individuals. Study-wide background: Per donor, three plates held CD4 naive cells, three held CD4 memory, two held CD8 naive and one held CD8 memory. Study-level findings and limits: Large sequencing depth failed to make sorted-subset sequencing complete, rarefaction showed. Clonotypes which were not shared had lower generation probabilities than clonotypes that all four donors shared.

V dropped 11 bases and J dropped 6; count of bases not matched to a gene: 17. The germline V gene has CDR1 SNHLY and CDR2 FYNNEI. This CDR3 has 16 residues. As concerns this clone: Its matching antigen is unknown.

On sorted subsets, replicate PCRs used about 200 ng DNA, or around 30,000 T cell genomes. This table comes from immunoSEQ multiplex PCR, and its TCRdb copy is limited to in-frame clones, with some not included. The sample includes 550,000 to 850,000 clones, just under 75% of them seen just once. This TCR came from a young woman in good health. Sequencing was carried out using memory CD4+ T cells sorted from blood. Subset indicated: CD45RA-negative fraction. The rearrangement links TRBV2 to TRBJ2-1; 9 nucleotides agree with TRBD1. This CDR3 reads CASAKQGASPVNEQFF. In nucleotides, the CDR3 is TGTGCCTCTGCTAAACAGGGGGCGAGCCCCGTCAATGAGCAGTTCTTC.